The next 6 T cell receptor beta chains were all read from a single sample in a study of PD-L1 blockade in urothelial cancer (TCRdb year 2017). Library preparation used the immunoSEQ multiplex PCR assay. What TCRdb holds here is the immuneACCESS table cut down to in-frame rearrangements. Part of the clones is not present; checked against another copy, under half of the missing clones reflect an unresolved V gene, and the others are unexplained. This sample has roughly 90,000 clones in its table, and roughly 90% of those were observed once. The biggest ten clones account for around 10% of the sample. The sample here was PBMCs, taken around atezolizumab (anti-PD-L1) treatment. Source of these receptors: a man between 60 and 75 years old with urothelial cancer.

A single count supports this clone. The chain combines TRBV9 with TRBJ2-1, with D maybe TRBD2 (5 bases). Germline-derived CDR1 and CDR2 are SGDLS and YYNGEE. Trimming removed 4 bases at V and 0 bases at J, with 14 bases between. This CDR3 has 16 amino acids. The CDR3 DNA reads TGTGCCAGCAGCAAGAACGCGGGTAGCTCCTACAATGAGCAGTTCTTC. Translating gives CASSKNAGSSYNEQFF.

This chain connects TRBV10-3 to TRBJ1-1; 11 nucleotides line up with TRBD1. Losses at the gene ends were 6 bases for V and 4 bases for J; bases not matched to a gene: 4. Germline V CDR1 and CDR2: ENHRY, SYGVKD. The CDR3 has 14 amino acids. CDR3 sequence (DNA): TGTGCCATCAGGGGCGGGACAGGGGGCACTGAAGCTTTCTTT. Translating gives CAIRGGTGGTEAFF.

CDR3 DNA sequence: TGTGCCAGCAGTAACCTAGCGGGGGGCTTAGCCAAAAACATTCAGTACTTC. It yields the protein CASSNLAGGLAKNIQYF. This chain uses TRBV27 with TRBJ2-4, with 11 bases fitting TRBD2. The junction had 6 bases not matched to a gene; V was cut back by 5 bases and J by 0 bases. The CDR3 totals 17 residues. Germline V gene sequence: CDR1 MNHEY, CDR2 SMNVEV (reference sequence).

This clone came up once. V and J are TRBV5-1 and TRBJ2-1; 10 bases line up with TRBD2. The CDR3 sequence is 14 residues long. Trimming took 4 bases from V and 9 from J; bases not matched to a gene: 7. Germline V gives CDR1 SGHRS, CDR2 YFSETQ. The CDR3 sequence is CASSHSGGNFEQFF. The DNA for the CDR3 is TGCGCCAGCAGCCATAGCGGGGGGAACTTTGAGCAGTTCTTC.

CDR3 in amino acids: CASSELGARDTEAFF. The CDR3 bases are TGTGCCAGCAGTGAATTGGGGGCTAGGGACACTGAAGCTTTCTTT. The J gene is TRBJ1-1, the V gene TRBV25-1, with D possibly matching TRBD1 (6 bases). V was shortened by 1 base and J by 3 bases, with 12 bases between the two germline ends. CDR1 is MGHDK, CDR2 SYGVNS, per germline. The CDR3 is 15 amino acids.

The CDR3 sequence is CASSFDRDTGELFF. The CDR3 nucleotides read TGTGCCAGCAGCTTTGACAGGGACACCGGGGAGCTGTTTTTT. The chain has TRBV11-3 and TRBJ2-2; 7 nucleotides match TRBD1. This CDR3 has 14 residues. Germline V gene lookup returns CDR1 SGHNT and CDR2 YENEEA. V trimming: 3 bases; J trimming: 3 bases; junction bases outside the gene matches: 1.